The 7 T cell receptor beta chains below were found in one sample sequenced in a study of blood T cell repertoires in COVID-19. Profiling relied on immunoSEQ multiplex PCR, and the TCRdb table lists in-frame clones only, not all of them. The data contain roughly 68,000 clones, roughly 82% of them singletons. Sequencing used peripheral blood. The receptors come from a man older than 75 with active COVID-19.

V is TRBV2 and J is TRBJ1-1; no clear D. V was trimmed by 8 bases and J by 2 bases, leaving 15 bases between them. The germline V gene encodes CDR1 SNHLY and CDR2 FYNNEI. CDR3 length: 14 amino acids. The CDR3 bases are TGTGCCAGCCGCTTTTCTCCGGTCAACACTGAAGCTTTCTTT. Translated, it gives CASRFSPVNTEAFF.

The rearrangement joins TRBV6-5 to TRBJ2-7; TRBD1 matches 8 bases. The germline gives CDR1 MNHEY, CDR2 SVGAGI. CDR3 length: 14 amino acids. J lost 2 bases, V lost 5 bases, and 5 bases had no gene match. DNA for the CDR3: TGTGCCAGCAGTAGCGGACAGGGACCCTACGAGCAGTACTTC. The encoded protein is CASSSGQGPYEQYF.

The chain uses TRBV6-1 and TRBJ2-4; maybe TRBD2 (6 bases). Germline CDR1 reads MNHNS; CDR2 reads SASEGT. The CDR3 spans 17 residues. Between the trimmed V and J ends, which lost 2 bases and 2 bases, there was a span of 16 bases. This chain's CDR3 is CASSELSFGDSKNIQYF. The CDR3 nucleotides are TGTGCCAGCAGTGAACTCTCTTTCGGGGACTCCAAAAACATTCAGTACTTC.

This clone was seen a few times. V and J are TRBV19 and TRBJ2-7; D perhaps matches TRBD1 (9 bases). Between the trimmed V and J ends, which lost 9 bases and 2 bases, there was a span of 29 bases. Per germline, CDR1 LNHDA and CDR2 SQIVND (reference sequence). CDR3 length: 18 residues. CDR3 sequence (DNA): TGTGCCAGCGCCGGGGGGGCTGCACCCGGGACAGGGACCTACGAGCAGTACTTC. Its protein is CASAGGAAPGTGTYEQYF.

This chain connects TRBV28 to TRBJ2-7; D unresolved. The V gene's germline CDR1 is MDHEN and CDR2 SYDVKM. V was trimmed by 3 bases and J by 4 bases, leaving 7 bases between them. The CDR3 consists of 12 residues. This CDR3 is CASSLMEYEQYF. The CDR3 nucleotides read TGTGCCAGCAGTTTGATGGAGTACGAGCAGTACTTC. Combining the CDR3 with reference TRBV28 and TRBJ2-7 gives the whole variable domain DVKVTQSSRYLVKRTGEKVFLECVQDMDHENMFWYRQDPGLGLRLIYFSYDVKMKEKGDIPEGYSVSREKKERFSLILESASTNQTSMYLCASSLMEYEQYFGPGTRLTVT.

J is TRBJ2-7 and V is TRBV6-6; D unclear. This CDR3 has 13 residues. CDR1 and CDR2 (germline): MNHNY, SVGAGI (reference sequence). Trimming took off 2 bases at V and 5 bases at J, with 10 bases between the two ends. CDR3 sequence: CASSYAGIHEQYF. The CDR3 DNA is TGTGCCAGCAGTTACGCAGGTATCCACGAGCAGTACTTC.

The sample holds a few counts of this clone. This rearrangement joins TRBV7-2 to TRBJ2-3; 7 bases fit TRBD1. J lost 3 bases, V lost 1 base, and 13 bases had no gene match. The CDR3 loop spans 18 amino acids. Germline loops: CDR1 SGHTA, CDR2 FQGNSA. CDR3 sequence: CASSLDRLGQPGTDTQYF. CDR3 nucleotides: TGTGCCAGCAGCTTAGATCGGTTGGGACAGCCTGGGACAGATACGCAGTATTTT.